This TCR beta chain came from a study of CD8+ T cells in alopecia areata. Treatment reported: oral pan-JAK inhibitor, 5-10 mg twice daily. Individuals with alopecia areata gave both lesional scalp punch biopsies and peripheral blood for collection. General study findings and limits: Scalp repertoires also include resident alphabeta T cells from normal skin. Scalp clonality and expanded CD8+ clones among the top 100 fell significantly with tofacitinib. With just one nonresponder, it is still uncertain whether baseline CD8+ expansion relates to response.

RNA was isolated and reverse transcribed to cDNA, the sequencing template. The method was immunoSEQ multiplex PCR; TCRdb's version includes in-frame clones alone and lacks a portion of them. The sample lists over 120,000 clones, 45% to 60% seen once, with around a sixth in the top ten. This clone was seen once. Its antigen is not identified. The CDR3 length is 17 residues. From germline, CDR1 is LNHNV and CDR2 YYDKDF (reference sequence). Germline trimming cut 2 bases from V and 3 bases from J; bases unmatched to any gene: 12. The receptor's source is a human donor with alopecia areata. The chain uses TRBV15 and TRBJ2-5; 7 nucleotides align to TRBD2. The sequencing here drew on CD8+ T cells sorted from blood, taken at week 4, from a patient treated with tofacitinib. The CDR3 DNA reads as TGTGCCACCAGCAGACCCCCCGGGGAGGGTACGGAAGAGACCCAGTACTTC. This encodes CATSRPPGEGTEETQYF.